This T cell receptor (beta chain) was sequenced for a study of CD8 T cells in ankylosing spondylitis. The study, taken as a whole, reports: Clones linked with disease were CD8+ and fairly uncommon in the peripheral blood. Prior work had noted some motif variants in reactive arthritis blood and synovial fluid. Characteristic, it appeared, of ankylosing spondylitis blood was a TCR beta motif of fewer than 10 highly homologous variants.

The CDR3 has 16 residues. The germline V gene has CDR1 LGHNA and CDR2 YSLEER. V shed 3 bases and J 5 bases; nucleotides not matched to a gene: 9. TCRdb re-called the 5' RACE reads with MiXCR, one entry per CDR3 protein. The profile shows about 480,000 distinct CDR3 sequences, approximately 17% of them singletons. This clonotype came up a few times. As yet, its antigen is unknown. This rearrangement joins TRBV4-3 to TRBJ2-7, with 11 nucleotides matching TRBD1. Sequenced: blood, either unsorted or a sorted T cell fraction (not recorded which). This TCR derives from a male donor with ankylosing spondylitis. CDR3 sequence (DNA): TGCGCCAGCAGCCAGGGAACCTGGACAGGGGGCAACGAGCAGTACTTC. Protein product: CASSQGTWTGGNEQYF.